This paragraph covers one T cell receptor beta chain sequence. Its target is not known. CD8+CD4-CCR7+CD45RA+ sorting gave the naive CD8 T cells. This sample is drawn from a study of molecular identifiers for immune sequencing clone quantification. Across the study: Replicate runs used RNA from about 19,000 or 110,000 naive CD8 cells, which was split five ways into aliquots, and four of those aliquots were then sequenced. Study results and caveats: Among 930,000 or so naive cells, as was reported, spiked Jurkat TCR RNA from one cell was detectable. Clones exceeding 20 RNA copies carried over 97% of effector molecules but under 1% of naive-cell molecules.

CDR1 DFQATT and CDR2 SNEGSKA come from the germline V gene (reference sequence). Trimming stripped 0 bases from V and 5 bases from J, with 10 bases between. The CDR3 is 13 residues long. TCRdb independently ran MiXCR on the PCR reads; one entry per CDR3 protein. The sample records approximately 500,000 distinct CDR3 sequences, approximately 25% being singletons. The TCR was taken from a human donor in good health. Some libraries in this study had Jurkat cell RNA spiked in. The sample comprised naive CD8+ T cells from blood, with Jurkat cell RNA spiked in. The subset here: FACS-sorted CD8+CD4-CCR7+CD45RA+ naive T cells. This rearrangement joins TRBV20-1 to TRBJ1-1; the D is unclear. The CDR3 sequence is CSAREARGTEAFF. CDR3 DNA sequence: TGCAGTGCTAGAGAAGCCCGAGGGACTGAAGCTTTCTTT.